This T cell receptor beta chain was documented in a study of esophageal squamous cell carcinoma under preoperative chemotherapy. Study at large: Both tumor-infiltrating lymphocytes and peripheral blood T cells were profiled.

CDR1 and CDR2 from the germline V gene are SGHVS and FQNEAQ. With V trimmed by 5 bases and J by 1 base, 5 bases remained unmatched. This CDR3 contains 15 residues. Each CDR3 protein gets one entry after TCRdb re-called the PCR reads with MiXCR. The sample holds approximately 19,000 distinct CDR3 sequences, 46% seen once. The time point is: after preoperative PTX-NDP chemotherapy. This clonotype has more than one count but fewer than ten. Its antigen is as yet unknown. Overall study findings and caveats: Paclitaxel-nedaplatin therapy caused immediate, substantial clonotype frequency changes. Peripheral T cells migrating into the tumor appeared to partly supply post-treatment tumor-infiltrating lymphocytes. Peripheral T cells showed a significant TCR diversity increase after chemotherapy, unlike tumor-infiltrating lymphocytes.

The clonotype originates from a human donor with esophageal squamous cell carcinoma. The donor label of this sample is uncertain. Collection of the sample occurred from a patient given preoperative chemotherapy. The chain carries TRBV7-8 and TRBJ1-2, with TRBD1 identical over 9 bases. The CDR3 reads CASSPRTGVNYGYTF. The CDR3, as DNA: TGTGCCAGCAGCCCACGGACAGGGGTTAACTATGGCTACACCTTC.